This T cell receptor (beta chain) was recovered during a study of blood T cell repertoires in COVID-19. Overall study context: Sample material is recorded as cDNA or gDNA derived from T cells, B-cell-depleted T cells, or PBMCs.

The CDR3 spans 15 residues. V was cut by 8 bases and J by 5 bases, with 21 bases left in between. Germline V gene sequence: CDR1 MNHEY, CDR2 SVGAGI. Generated by immunoSEQ multiplex PCR, the TCRdb table keeps only in-frame clones and is missing some. The sample yields about 120,000 clones, about nine tenths seen once. The chain couples TRBV6-5 to TRBJ2-5; TRBD2 is a possible D gene (5 bases). This receptor was identified in a human donor in a cohort sampled during active COVID-19. Sequencing was carried out using peripheral blood. The CDR3 here is CASRSNSGPGETQYF. The CDR3 region has the DNA TGTGCCAGCCGATCCAACTCCGGACCGGGGGAGACCCAGTACTTC.